A selection of T cell receptor beta chains follows, all from one sample in a study of chemoradiotherapy in HPV16-positive cancers. Clones were read by immunoSEQ multiplex PCR, and TCRdb kept only the in-frame ones, dropping some. The table has about 32,000 clones, about 87% seen once. The sequencing used blood, collected from a patient who underwent chemoradiotherapy. These receptors were collected from a human donor with HPV-associated anogenital cancer. Each CDR3 is given with its conserved first and last residue. Fields, in order: J gene, clone size, V gene, D gene, CDR3 DNA, CDR3 protein. A D gene is named only where the DNA matches it firmly. The size field is filled for only some rows; it gives once, few, many or a size class.

J: TRBJ1-5
size: -
V: TRBV11-2
D: -
DNA: TGTGCCAGCAGCCGAAACCCTAGCAATCAGCCCCAGCATTTT
CDR3: CASSRNPSNQPQHF

J: TRBJ2-7
size: -
V: TRBV5-6
D: TRBD2
DNA: TGTGCCAGCAGCCACAGGCTACTAGCGGCCTACGAGCAGTACTTC
CDR3: CASSHRLLAAYEQYF

J: TRBJ2-5
size: -
V: TRBV6-8
D: TRBD2
DNA: TGTGCCAGCAGTTACACAGCGGGGAGAATCCAAGAGACCCAGTACTTC
CDR3: CASSYTAGRIQETQYF

J: TRBJ1-2
size: -
V: TRBV27
D: -
DNA: TGTGCCAGCAGTAGGACACCTTATGGCTACACCTTC
CDR3: CASSRTPYGYTF

J: TRBJ2-7
size: -
V: TRBV6-6
D: -
DNA: TGTGCCAGCAGTTACGGACCCTACGAGCAGTACTTC
CDR3: CASSYGPYEQYF

J: TRBJ1-1
size: -
V: TRBV28
D: -
DNA: TGTGCCAGCAGTTCTCCCGGGGGGCTGGACACTGAAGCTTTCTTT
CDR3: CASSSPGGLDTEAFF

J: TRBJ1-1
size: few
V: TRBV5-1
D: TRBD1
DNA: TGCGCCAGCAAGGGACAGGGGGCATCGGGAGCTTTCTTT
CDR3: CASKGQGASGAFF

J: TRBJ2-7
size: -
V: TRBV29-1
D: TRBD1
DNA: TGCAGCGTTGAAGTGGGGACAGGAACTTTGGAGTCCTACGAGCAGTACTTC
CDR3: CSVEVGTGTLESYEQYF

J: TRBJ2-1
size: -
V: TRBV9
D: -
DNA: TGTGCCAGCAGCACCGGGACTCACCTGAACAATGAGCAGTTCTTC
CDR3: CASSTGTHLNNEQFF

J: TRBJ1-4
size: -
V: TRBV30
D: -
DNA: TGTGCCTGGAGTGTAACAGGGAAAAATGAAAAACTGTTTTTT
CDR3: CAWSVTGKNEKLFF

J: TRBJ1-4
size: few
V: TRBV7-9
D: -
DNA: TGTGCCAGCAGCTTCCGGGATCCTAATGAAAAACTGTTTTTT
CDR3: CASSFRDPNEKLFF

J: TRBJ1-2
size: -
V: TRBV27
D: -
DNA: TGTGCCAGCAGGCCCTCGGTCCAATGGGGGGGCTACACCTTC
CDR3: CASRPSVQWGGYTF

J: TRBJ1-2
size: -
V: TRBV27
D: -
DNA: TGTGCCAGCAGTTTATACAGTGGCAGGGGACAAGGTGGCTACACCTTC
CDR3: CASSLYSGRGQGGYTF

J: TRBJ2-7
size: once
V: TRBV19
D: -
DNA: TGTGCCAGTAGTATTCGGACTGGCTACGAGCAGTACTTC
CDR3: CASSIRTGYEQYF

J: TRBJ1-1
size: few
V: TRBV7-3
D: -
DNA: TGTGCCAGCAGCTTAAAGCCCCGGGTCAGGGTAAGGACTGAAGCTTTCTTT
CDR3: CASSLKPRVRVRTEAFF

J: TRBJ2-7
size: -
V: TRBV5-1
D: -
DNA: TGCGCCAGCAGCTTGAATGCGAACACCTACGAGCAGTACTTC
CDR3: CASSLNANTYEQYF

J: TRBJ2-7
size: -
V: TRBV6-5
D: -
DNA: TGTGCCAGCAGCCGCCCAGGGAGCGAGCAGTACTTC
CDR3: CASSRPGSEQYF

J: TRBJ2-5
size: -
V: TRBV5-1
D: -
DNA: TGCGCCAGCAGCTTGGGGACACTTCAAGAGACCCAGTACTTC
CDR3: CASSLGTLQETQYF

J: TRBJ1-2
size: -
V: TRBV18
D: TRBD1
DNA: TGTGCCAGCTCACCCGACAGGGCCAACTATGGCTACACCTTC
CDR3: CASSPDRANYGYTF

J: TRBJ2-2
size: once
V: TRBV5-4
D: -
DNA: TGTGCCAGCAGCTGGGGAGGGCAGGGGGCCGCGGCCGGGGAGCTGTTTTTT
CDR3: CASSWGGQGAAAGELFF

J: TRBJ2-1
size: few
V: TRBV5-1
D: -
DNA: TGCGCCAGCAGCTTGGGTTGGAGTAACAATGAGCAGTTCTTC
CDR3: CASSLGWSNNEQFF

J: TRBJ1-1
size: -
V: TRBV27
D: -
DNA: TGTGCCAGCAGTTTAACCGACAGGCAGAACACTGAAGCTTTCTTT
CDR3: CASSLTDRQNTEAFF

J: TRBJ2-4
size: -
V: TRBV20-1
D: -
DNA: TGCAGTGCTAGAGGACCCATTCAGTACTTC
CDR3: CSARGPIQYF